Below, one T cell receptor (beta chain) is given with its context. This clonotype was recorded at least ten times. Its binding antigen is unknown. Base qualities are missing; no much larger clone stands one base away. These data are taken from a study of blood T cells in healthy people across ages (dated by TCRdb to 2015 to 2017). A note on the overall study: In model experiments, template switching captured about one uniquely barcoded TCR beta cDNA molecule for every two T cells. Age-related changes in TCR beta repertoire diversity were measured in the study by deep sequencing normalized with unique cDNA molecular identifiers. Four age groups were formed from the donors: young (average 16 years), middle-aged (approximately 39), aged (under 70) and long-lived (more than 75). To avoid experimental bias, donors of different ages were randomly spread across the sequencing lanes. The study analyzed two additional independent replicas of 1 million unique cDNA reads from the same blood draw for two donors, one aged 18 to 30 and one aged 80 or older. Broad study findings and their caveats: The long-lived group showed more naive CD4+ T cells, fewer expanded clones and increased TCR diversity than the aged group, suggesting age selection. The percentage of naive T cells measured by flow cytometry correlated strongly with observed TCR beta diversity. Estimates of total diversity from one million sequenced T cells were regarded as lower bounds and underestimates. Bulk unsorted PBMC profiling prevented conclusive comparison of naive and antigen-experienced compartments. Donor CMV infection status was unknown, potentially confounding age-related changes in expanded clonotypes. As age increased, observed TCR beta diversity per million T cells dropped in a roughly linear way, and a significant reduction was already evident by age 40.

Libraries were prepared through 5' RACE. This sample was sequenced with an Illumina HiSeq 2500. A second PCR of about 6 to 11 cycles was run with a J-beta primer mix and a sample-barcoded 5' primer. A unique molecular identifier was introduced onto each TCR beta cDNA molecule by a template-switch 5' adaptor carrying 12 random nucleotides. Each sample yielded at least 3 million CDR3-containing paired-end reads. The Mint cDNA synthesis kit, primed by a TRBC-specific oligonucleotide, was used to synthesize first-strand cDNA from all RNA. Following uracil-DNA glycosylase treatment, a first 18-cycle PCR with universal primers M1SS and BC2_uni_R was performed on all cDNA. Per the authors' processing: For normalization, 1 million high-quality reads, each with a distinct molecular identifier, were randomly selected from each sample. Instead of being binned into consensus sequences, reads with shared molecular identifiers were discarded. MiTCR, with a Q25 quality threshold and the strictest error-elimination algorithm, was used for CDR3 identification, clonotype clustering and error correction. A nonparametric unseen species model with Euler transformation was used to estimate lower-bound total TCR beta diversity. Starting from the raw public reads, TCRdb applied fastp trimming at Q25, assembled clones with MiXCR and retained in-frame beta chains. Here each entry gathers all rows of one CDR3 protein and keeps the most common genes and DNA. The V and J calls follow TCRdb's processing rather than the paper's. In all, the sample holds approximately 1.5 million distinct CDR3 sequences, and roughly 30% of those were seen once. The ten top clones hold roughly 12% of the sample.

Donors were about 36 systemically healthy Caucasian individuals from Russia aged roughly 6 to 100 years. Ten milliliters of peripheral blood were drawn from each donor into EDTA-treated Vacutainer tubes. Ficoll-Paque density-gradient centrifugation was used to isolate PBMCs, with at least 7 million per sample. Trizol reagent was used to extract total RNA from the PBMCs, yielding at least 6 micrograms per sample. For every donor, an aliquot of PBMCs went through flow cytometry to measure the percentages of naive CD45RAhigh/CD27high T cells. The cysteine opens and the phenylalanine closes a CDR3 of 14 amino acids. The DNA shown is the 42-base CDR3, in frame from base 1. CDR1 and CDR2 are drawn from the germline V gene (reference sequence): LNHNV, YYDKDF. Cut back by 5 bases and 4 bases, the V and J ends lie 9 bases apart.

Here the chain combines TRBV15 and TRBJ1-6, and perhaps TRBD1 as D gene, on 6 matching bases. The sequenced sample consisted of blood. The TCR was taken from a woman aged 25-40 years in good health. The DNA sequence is TGTGCCACCAGCCAAAGGGGGTATAATTCACCCCTCCACTTT. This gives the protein CATSQRGYNSPLHF.